One sample yielded the 2 T cell receptor beta chains listed below, sequenced in a study of T-cell memory formation after mild COVID-19. TCRdb analysed the 5' RACE reads with MiXCR anew, one entry per CDR3 protein. The table has under 85,000 distinct CDR3 sequences, 11% to 15% seen once; the top ten hold around 31%. Sequencing was carried out using PBMCs or a T cell subset sorted from them (not recorded which). The source of these receptors is an adult woman who had mild COVID-19 (a few samples of this study predate the infection). Cell type and time point are not known.

This clonotype came up a few times. The chain recombines TRBV5-6 with TRBJ2-7, with 11 bases matching TRBD2. This CDR3 has 16 residues. Per the germline V gene, CDR1 is SGHDT and CDR2 is YYEEEE. With 4 bases clipped from V and 0 bases from J, the junction kept 6 bases outside the gene matches. The CDR3 here is CASSLGTSGSSYEQYF. The CDR3 DNA is TGTGCCAGCAGCCTCGGGACTAGCGGATCCTCCTACGAGCAGTACTTC.

This clonotype was recorded a few times. The chain is built from TRBV29-1 and TRBJ1-3, with TRBD1 matching over 7 bases. The CDR3 loop spans 14 amino acids. V lost 4 bases to trimming and J lost 3 bases; unmatched junction nucleotides: 6. Germline V gene data show CDR1 as SQVTM and CDR2 as ANQGSEA. CDR3 bases: TGCAGCGTTGTTGAACAGGGGAATGGAAACACCATATATTTT. The encoded protein is CSVVEQGNGNTIYF.